This entry is about one TCR beta chain. The source of the sample is a study of blood T cell repertoires in COVID-19. On the study more broadly: COVID-19 samples from acute and convalescent phases originated in the United States, Italy and Spain. T cells, B-cell-depleted T cells, or PBMCs provided the cDNA or gDNA that served as material.

How the authors handled the data: Nucleated cell counts were estimated from reference gene primer amplification. Using immunoSEQ multiplex PCR, the repertoire was profiled, and TCRdb retains in-frame clones only, with some absent. V, J and clone size were drawn from that table, and D and trimming were deduced from the DNA. The sample lists roughly 150,000 clones; about 83% were seen once. Germline-derived CDR1 and CDR2 are WSHSY and SAAADI. The CDR3 spans 15 residues. Trimming stripped 3 bases from V and 2 bases from J, with 11 bases between. The TCR comes from a man aged 65 to 79 who had recovered from COVID-19. Sequencing was carried out using peripheral blood. The genes are TRBV10-2 and TRBJ1-3; D remains unclear. CDR3 DNA: TGCGCCAGCAGTGATAGCGGAGCAGCTGGAAACACCATATATTTT. Amino acid sequence: CASSDSGAAGNTIYF.